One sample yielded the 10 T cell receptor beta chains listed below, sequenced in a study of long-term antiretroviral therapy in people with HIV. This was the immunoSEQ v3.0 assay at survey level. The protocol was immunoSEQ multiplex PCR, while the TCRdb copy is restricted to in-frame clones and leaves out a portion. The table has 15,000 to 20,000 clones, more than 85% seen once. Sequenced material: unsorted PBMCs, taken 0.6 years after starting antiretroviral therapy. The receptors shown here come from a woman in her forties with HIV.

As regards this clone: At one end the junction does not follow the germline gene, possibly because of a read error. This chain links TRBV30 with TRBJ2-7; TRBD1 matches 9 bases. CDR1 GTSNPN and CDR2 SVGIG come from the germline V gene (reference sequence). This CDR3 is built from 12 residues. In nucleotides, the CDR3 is TGTGCCTGGAGTGGATCCGGGACAGGGAGGCACTTC. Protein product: CAWSGSGTGRHF.

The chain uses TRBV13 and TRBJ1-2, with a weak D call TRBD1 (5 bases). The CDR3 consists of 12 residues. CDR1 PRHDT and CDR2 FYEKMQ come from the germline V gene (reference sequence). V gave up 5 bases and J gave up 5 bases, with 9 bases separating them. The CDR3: CASSAGRYGYTF. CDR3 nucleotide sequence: TGTGCCAGCAGCGCAGGGAGATATGGCTACACCTTC.

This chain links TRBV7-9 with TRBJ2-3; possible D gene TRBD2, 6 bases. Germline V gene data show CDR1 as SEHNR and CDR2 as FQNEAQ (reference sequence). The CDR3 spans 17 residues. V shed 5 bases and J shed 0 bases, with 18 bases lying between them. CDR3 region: CASSEAGGAYSTDTQYF. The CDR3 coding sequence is TGTGCCAGCAGCGAGGCGGGCGGGGCCTATAGCACAGATACGCAGTATTTT.

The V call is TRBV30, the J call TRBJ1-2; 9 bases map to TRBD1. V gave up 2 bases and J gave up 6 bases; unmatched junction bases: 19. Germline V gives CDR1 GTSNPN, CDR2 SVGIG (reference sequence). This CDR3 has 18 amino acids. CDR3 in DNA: TGTGCCTGGAGTCGAGAGGGGGGACAGGGTGTCGCAAGGAATGGCTACACCTTC. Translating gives CAWSREGGQGVARNGYTF.

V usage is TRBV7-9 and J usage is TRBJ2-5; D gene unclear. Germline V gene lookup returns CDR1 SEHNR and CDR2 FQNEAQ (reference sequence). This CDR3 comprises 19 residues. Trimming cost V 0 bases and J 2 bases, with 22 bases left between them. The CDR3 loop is CASSLARESESRIQETQYF. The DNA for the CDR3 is TGTGCCAGCAGCTTAGCCCGTGAGAGCGAGAGCAGGATACAAGAGACCCAGTACTTC.

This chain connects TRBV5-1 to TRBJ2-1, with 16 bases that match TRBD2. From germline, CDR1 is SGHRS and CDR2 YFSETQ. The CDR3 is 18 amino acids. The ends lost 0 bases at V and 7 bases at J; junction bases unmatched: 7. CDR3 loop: CASSLAPGLAGGPNEQFF. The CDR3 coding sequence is TGCGCCAGCAGCTTGGCCCCGGGACTAGCGGGGGGGCCGAATGAGCAGTTCTTC.

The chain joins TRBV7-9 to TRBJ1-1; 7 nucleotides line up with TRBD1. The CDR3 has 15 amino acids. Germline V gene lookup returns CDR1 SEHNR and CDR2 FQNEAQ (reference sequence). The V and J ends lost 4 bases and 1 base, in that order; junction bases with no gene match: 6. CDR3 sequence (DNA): TGTGCCAGCAGCTCTAAGGGGGCTGAGAACACTGAAGCTTTCTTT. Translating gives CASSSKGAENTEAFF.

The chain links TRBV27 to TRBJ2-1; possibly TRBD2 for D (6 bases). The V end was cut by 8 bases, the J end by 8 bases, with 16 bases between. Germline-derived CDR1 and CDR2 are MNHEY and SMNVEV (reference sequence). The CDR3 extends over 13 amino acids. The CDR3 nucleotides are TGTGCCAGCTGGGCCGGGGGAATCGATGAGCAGTTCTTC. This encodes CASWAGGIDEQFF.

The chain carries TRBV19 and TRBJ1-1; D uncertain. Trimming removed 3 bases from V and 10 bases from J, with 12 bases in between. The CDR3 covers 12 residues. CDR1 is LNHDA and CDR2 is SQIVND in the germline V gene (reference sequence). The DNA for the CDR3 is TGTGCCAGTAGTATTATCCGGGGTGGAGCTTTCTTT. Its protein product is CASSIIRGGAFF. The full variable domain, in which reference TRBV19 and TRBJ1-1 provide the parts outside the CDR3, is DGGITQSPKYLFRKEGQNVTLSCEQNLNHDAMYWYRQDPGQGLRLIYYSQIVNDFQKGDIAEGYSVSREKKESFPLTVTSAQKNPTAFYLCASSIIRGGAFFGQGTRLTVV.

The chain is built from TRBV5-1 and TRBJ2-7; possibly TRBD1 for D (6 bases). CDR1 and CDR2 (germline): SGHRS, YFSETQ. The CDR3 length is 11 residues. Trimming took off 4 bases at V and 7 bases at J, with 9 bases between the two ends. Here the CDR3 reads CASSSDREQYF. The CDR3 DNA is TGCGCCAGCAGCAGTGACAGGGAGCAGTACTTC.